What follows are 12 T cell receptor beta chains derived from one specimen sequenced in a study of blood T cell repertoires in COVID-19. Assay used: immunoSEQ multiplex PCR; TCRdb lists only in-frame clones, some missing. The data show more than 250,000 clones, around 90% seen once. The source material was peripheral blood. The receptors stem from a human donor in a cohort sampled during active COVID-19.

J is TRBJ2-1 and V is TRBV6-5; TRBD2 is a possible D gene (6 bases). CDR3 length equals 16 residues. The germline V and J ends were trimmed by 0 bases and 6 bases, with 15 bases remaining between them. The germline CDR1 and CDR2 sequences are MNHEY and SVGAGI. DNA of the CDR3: TGTGCCAGCAGTTACTCGTCTCGGAACGGGGGCAATGAGCAGTTCTTC. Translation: CASSYSSRNGGNEQFF.

Here the CDR3 reads CASSPPRQGATEAFF. The DNA for the CDR3 is TGTGCCAGCAGTCCCCCCAGACAGGGGGCAACTGAAGCTTTCTTT. The gene calls are TRBV28 and TRBJ1-1; 10 nucleotides match TRBD1. The CDR3 totals 15 residues. V trimming: 5 bases; J trimming: 5 bases; junction bases outside the gene matches: 8. The germline V gene encodes CDR1 MDHEN and CDR2 SYDVKM.

Written as DNA, the CDR3 is TGTGCCAGCAGCTTATGGGTCCAGGCCTCGGAGGGCTACGAGCAGTACTTC. Protein sequence: CASSLWVQASEGYEQYF. The V and J genes are TRBV11-2 and TRBJ2-7; the D gene is possibly TRBD2 (6 bases). The CDR3 has 17 residues. CDR1 is SGHAT, CDR2 FQNNGV, per germline. Trimming left V 2 bases short and J 3 bases short, with 20 bases between.

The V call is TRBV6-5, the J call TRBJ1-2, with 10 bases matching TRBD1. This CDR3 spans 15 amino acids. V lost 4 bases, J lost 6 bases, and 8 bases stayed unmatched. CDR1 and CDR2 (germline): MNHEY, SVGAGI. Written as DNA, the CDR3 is TGTGCCAGCAGTTTATTGCCGGACAGGGGGAATGGCTACACCTTC. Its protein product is CASSLLPDRGNGYTF.

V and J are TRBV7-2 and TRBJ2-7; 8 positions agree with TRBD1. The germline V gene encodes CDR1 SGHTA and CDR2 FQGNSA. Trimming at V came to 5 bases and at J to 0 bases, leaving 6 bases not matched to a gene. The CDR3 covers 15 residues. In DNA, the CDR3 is TGTGCCAGCAGCATACAGACAGGGGACTCCTACGAGCAGTACTTC. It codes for CASSIQTGDSYEQYF. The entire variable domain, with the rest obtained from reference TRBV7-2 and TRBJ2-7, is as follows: GAGVSQSPSNKVTEKGKDVELRCDPISGHTALYWYRQSLGQGLEFLIYFQGNSAPDKSGLPSDRFSAERTGGSVSTLTIQRTQQEDSAVYLCASSIQTGDSYEQYFGPGTRLTVT.

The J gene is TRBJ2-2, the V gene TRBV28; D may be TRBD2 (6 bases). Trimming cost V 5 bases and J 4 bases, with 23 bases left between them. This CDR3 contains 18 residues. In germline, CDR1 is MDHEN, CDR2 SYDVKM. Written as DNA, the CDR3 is TGTGCCAGCAGTCCCGTATGGGGGAGGCACGAAGGCACCGGGGAGCTGTTTTTT. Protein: CASSPVWGRHEGTGELFF.

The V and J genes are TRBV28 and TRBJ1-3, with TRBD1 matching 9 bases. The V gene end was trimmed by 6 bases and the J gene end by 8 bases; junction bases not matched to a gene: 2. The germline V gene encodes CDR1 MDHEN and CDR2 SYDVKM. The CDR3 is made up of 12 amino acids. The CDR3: CASSDRGDTIYF. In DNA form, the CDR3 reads TGTGCCAGCAGCGACAGGGGGGACACCATATATTTT.

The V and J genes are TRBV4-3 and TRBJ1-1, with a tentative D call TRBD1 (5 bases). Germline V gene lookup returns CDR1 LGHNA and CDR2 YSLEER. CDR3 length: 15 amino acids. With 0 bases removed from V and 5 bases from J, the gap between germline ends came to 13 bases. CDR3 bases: TGCGCCAGCAGCCAAGATGGGGGAGCGGGGACTGAAGCTTTCTTT. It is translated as CASSQDGGAGTEAFF.

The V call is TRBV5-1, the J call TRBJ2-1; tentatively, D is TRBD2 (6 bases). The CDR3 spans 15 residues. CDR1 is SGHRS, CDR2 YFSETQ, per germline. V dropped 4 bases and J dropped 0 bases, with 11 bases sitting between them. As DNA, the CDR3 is TGCGCCAGCAGCCCGGGACTGGGCTCCTACAATGAGCAGTTCTTC. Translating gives CASSPGLGSYNEQFF.

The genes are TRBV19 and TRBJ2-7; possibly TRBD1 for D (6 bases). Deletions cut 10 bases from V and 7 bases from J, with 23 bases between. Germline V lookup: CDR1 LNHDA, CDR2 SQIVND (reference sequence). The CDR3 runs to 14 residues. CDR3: CATSPGDTQTEQYF. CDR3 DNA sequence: TGTGCCACCTCACCCGGGGACACCCAGACTGAGCAGTACTTC.

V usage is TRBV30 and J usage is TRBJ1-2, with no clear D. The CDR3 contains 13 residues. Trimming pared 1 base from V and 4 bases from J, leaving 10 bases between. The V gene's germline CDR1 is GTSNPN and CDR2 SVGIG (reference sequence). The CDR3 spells CAWSEAGFYGYTF. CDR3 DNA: TGTGCCTGGAGTGAGGCAGGTTTCTATGGCTACACCTTC.

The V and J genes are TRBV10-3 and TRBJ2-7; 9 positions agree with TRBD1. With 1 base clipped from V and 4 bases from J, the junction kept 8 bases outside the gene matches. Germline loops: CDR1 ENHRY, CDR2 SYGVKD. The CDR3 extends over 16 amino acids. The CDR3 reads CAISEFTGGVGYEQYF. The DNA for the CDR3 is TGTGCCATCAGTGAGTTTACAGGGGGCGTGGGGTACGAGCAGTACTTC.